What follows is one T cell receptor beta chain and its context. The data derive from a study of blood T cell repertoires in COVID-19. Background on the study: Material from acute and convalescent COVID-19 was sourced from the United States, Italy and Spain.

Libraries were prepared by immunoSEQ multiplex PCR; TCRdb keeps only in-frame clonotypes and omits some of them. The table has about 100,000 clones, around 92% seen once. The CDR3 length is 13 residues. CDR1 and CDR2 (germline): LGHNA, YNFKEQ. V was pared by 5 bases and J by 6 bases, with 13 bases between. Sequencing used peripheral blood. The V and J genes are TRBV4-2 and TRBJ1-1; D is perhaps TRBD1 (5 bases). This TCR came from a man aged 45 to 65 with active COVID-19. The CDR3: CASSEARAAEAFF. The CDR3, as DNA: TGTGCCAGCAGCGAAGCCAGGGCCGCTGAAGCTTTCTTT.